This T cell receptor (beta chain) appears in the sequencing data of a study of post-analysis software for immune sequencing data (dated by TCRdb to about 2015). Turning to the overall study: Relapsing-remitting, secondary progressive and progressive-relapsing multiple sclerosis were recorded as disease courses, and subtype annotation was lacking for some patients. The patient repertoires were set against 10 to 11 previously published healthy control repertoires from donors whose ages ranged from roughly 6 to 26 years. A subset of samples was prepared in parallel using single-end sample barcoding, then pooled and co-amplified after Illumina adapter ligation.

To demonstrate the VDJtools post-analysis software, the study profiled TCR beta repertoires from the peripheral blood of 13 young patients with multiple sclerosis. The patients with multiple sclerosis were children and adolescents between roughly 6 and 17 years of age. The investigation overall reported the following: Direct clustering with F measure showed strong co-clustering of samples prepared in the same batch, prompting a batch-effect correction. The control group was slightly older than the multiple sclerosis patient group. Compared with controls, multiple sclerosis patients had significantly lower normalized Chao1 diversity, a finding suggesting substantial peripheral T-cell clonal expansion.

Worth noting for this clonotype: Its antigen is currently not known. Base qualities are not at hand, and no much larger clone is one base apart.

Libraries were built with PCR. Instrument on record: Illumina HiSeq 2500. To reduce PCR and sequencing biases, unique molecular identifiers were incorporated into the TCR beta cDNA libraries. Every 1 to 10 million input T cells yielded roughly 500,000 cDNA molecules, meaning each molecule approximated one T cell. The patient libraries were prepared and sequenced using the same protocol as the earlier healthy control dataset. Samples belonging to the same batch were prepared together, multiplexed and sequenced on a shared HiSeq lane. The authors' analysis ran thus. Raw barcoded reads were processed with MIGEC, and single-read molecular identifier groups were discarded before consensus assembly and CDR3 extraction. Clonotype tables were post-analysed with VDJtools, and diversity was normalized by down-sampling all datasets to the smallest sample size. To correct batch-related cross-sample contamination, repertoire overlap clustering matched CDR3 amino acid sequences but not nucleotide sequences. TCRdb redid the processing of the public reads, applying fastp at Q25 and MiXCR, and retained in-frame beta chains. Under each unique CDR3 protein, matching rows form one entry showing the most common genes and DNA. The authors' filters were not applied to this entry. A total of hundreds of thousands of distinct CDR3 sequences appear in this sample, roughly three fifths of them only once. Over 9% of the sample lies in the top ten.

Sequencing used blood. The TCR sequence derives from a girl aged 2 to 10 with multiple sclerosis.

The CDR3 loop reads CASNRKGGTGLSGEQYF. The nucleotides read TGTGCCAGCAACAGAAAGGGAGGGACAGGTCTATCGGGCGAGCAGTACTTC. This receptor chain uses TRBV11-2 and TRBJ2-5, with TRBD1 as a weak D call on 8 bases. The better agreement between TRBJ2-7 and the DNA end casts doubt on the J call. The CDR3 runs 17 residues from the cysteine to the phenylalanine. Just CDR3 DNA is preserved here, 51 bases in frame from base 1. Based on the germline V gene, the CDR1 and CDR2 sequences are SGHAT and FQNNGV.